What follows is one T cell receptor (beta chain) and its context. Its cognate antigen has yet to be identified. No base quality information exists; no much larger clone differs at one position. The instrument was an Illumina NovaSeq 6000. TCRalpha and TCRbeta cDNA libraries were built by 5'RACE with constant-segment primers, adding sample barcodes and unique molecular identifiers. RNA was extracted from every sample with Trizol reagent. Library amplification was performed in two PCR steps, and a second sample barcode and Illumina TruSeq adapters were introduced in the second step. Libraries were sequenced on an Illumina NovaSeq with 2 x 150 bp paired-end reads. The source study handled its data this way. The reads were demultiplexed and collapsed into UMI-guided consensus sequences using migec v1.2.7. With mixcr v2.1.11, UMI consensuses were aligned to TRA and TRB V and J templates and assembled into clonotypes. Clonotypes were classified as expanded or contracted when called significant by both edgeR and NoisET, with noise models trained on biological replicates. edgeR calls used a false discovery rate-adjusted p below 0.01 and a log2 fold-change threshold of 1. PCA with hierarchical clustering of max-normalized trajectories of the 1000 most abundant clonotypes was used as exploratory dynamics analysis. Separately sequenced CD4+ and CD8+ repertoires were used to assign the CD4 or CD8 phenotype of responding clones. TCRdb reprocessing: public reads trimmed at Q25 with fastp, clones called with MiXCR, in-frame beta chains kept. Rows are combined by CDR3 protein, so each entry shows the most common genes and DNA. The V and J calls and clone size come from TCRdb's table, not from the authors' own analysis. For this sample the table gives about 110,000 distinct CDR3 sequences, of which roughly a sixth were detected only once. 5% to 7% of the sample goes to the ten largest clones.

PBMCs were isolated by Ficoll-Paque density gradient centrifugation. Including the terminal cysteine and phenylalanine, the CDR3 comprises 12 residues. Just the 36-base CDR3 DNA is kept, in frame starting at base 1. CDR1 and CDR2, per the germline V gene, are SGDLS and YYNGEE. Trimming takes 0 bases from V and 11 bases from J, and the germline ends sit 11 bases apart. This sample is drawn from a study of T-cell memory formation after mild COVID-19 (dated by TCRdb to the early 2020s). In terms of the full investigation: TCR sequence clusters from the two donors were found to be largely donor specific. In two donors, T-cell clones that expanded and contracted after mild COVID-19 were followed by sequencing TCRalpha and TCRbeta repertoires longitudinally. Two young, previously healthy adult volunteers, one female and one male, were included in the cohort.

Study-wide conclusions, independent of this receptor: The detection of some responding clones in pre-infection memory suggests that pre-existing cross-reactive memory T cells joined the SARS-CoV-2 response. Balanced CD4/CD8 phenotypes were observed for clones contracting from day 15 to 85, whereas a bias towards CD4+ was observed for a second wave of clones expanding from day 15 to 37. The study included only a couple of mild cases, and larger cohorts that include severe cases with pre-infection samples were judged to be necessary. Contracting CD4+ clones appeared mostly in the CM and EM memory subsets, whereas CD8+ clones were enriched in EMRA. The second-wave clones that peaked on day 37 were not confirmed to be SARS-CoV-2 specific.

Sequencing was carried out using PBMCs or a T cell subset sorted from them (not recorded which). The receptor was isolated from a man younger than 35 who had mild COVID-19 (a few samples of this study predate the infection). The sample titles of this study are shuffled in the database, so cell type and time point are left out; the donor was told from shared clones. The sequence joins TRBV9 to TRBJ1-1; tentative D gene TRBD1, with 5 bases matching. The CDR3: CASSVGVGVAFF. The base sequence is TGTGCCAGCAGCGTAGGGGTAGGGGTGGCTTTCTTT.